This T cell receptor beta chain was found in a study of human T cells and chemical hapten exposure. Time point defined: patch test 1, 2 weeks after DPC sensitization. Treatment denoted: therapeutic diphenylcyclopropenone sensitization with weekly scalp DPC. One entry per CDR3 protein results from TCRdb running MiXCR on the RACE reads. The sample shows tens of thousands of distinct CDR3 sequences, around a tenth of them seen only once. This clonotype was observed a handful of times. The antigen remains undetermined. Points from the study as a whole: Patch test score rose with PT1 expanded TCR count, significant at thresholds 8, 16 and 32, not 4. Once DPC sensitization occurred, TCRs above 1 in 1000 frequency showed no change.

V gave up 4 bases and J gave up 0 bases, with 9 bases separating them. The CDR3 loop spans 14 amino acids. Germline-derived CDR1 and CDR2 are SNHLY and FYNNEI. Sequencing was performed on whole blood, taken in connection with sensitization to the hapten diphenylcyclopropenone (DPC). The rearrangement uses TRBV2 and TRBJ1-1; D not certain. The TCR originated in a woman in her forties or fifties with alopecia areata. Some clones in this sample may be carry-over from other donors' samples. The CDR3 DNA sequence: TGTGCCAGCAGTGTACAGAGATTGAACACTGAAGCTTTCTTT. Translation: CASSVQRLNTEAFF.